The 21 T cell receptor beta chains below were found in one sample sequenced in a study of cytomegalovirus exposure and HLA in healthy donors. PCR amplification relied on 60 Vbeta primers (plus 13 Jbeta primers). Generated by immunoSEQ multiplex PCR, the TCRdb table keeps only in-frame clones and is missing some. The repertoire holds some 160,000 clones, with roughly 80% as singletons. The sequencing sample was made of PBMCs. The receptors derive from a male donor in good health and CMV-seropositive.

The chain is built from TRBV5-8 and TRBJ2-5; 9 nucleotides align to TRBD2. Germline CDR1 SGHTS, CDR2 YDEGEE. The CDR3 loop spans 16 amino acids. V lost 0 bases, J lost 2 bases, and 5 bases stayed unmatched. In DNA, the CDR3 is TGTGCCAGCAGCTTGGCCGTAGCGGGGGTACAAGAGACCCAGTACTTC. Residues: CASSLAVAGVQETQYF.

The CDR3 DNA is TGCGCCAGCAGCTTGATTGGGACTGAGGGTACCGGGGAGCTGTTTTTT. Encoded protein: CASSLIGTEGTGELFF. This rearrangement joins TRBV5-1 to TRBJ2-2; the D gene is possibly TRBD2 (6 bases). The germline V gene has CDR1 SGHRS and CDR2 YFSETQ. V shed 1 base and J shed 5 bases, with 15 bases lying between them. The length of the CDR3 is 16 residues.

The chain has TRBV4-3 and TRBJ2-1; perhaps TRBD2 as D (5 bases). Trimming left V 0 bases short and J 8 bases short, with 11 bases between. The CDR3 is 14 amino acids. Germline CDR1 reads LGHNA; CDR2 reads YSLEER. CDR3 loop: CASSQDTSWYEQFF. The DNA of the CDR3 is TGCGCCAGCAGCCAAGATACTAGTTGGTATGAGCAGTTCTTC.

The chain couples TRBV5-4 to TRBJ2-6; D is possibly TRBD1 (6 bases). Trimming left V 4 bases short and J 2 bases short, with 13 bases between. There are 16 residues in the CDR3. Germline assignment: CDR1 SGHNT and CDR2 YYREEE (reference sequence). CDR3 DNA: TGTGCCAGCAGCACCCGGTCAGGGGCTGGGGCCAACGTCCTGACTTTC. Its protein product is CASSTRSGAGANVLTF.

CDR3 sequence: CASSLIAGVYYNEQFF. The DNA for the CDR3 is TGTGCCAGCAGCTTGATAGCGGGAGTCTACTACAATGAGCAGTTCTTC. V and J are TRBV5-8 and TRBJ2-1, with 9 bases fitting TRBD2. The CDR3 has 16 amino acids. CDR1 and CDR2 from the germline V gene are SGHTS and YDEGEE. V gave up 1 base and J gave up 3 bases; unmatched junction bases: 5.

This clone showed up just once. The chain combines TRBV7-2 with TRBJ2-1; D unresolved. The CDR3 is 14 residues long. V was pared by 3 bases and J by 4 bases, with 10 bases between. From germline, CDR1 is SGHTA and CDR2 FQGNSA. CDR3 DNA sequence: TGTGCCAGCAGCTTGAGACTGGAGTACAATGAGCAGTTCTTC. Translated: CASSLRLEYNEQFF.

This clone has a single count. J is TRBJ2-1 and V is TRBV10-3; TRBD2 agrees at 7 bases. The germline gives CDR1 ENHRY, CDR2 SYGVKD. V dropped 2 bases and J dropped 8; count of bases not matched to a gene: 3. The CDR3 spans 13 residues. The CDR3 bases are TGTGCCATCAGTGAGGCGGGAGTCGATGAGCAGTTCTTC. Translated: CAISEAGVDEQFF.

This clone appeared a few times. The chain employs TRBV10-2 and TRBJ1-5; tentative D call: TRBD1 (6 bases). The CDR3 contains 14 residues. The V end was cut by 6 bases, the J end by 3 bases, with 12 bases between. The germline CDR1 and CDR2 sequences are WSHSY and SAAADI. The DNA for the CDR3 is TGCGCCAGCAGACCCGACAGGATCAATCAGCCCCAGCATTTT. This sequence encodes CASRPDRINQPQHF.

The chain couples TRBV27 to TRBJ2-5; 13 bases map to TRBD2. The J call may be faulty, since TRBJ2-7 better matches the DNA end. CDR3 size: 14 residues. CDR1 is MNHEY and CDR2 is SMNVEV in the germline V gene (reference sequence). The CDR3 reads CASSLGLAGHEQYF. The CDR3 DNA is TGTGCCAGCAGTTTGGGACTAGCGGGACACGAGCAGTACTTC.

Details on this clone: Other DNA variants within this sample encode the same CDR3. The genes are TRBV7-2 and TRBJ1-1; TRBD1 agrees at 7 bases. CDR3 length equals 13 residues. Germline CDR1 is SGHTA and CDR2 is FQGNSA. Losses at the gene ends were 5 bases for V and 2 bases for J; bases not matched to a gene: 2. Written as DNA, the CDR3 is TGTGCCAGCAGCCGGGACAGAAACACTGAAGCTTTCTTT. Translation gives CASSRDRNTEAFF.

This clone has a handful of counts. The chain couples TRBV18 to TRBJ2-3; D may be TRBD2 (6 bases). The CDR3 loop spans 14 amino acids. Germline lookup yields CDR1 KGHSH and CDR2 LQKENI. V lost 3 bases and J 2 bases, leaving 9 bases between the germline ends. CDR3 amino acids: CASSPGGTTDTQYF. In nucleotides, the CDR3 is TGTGCCAGCTCACCGGGGGGAACCACAGATACGCAGTATTTT. The complete variable domain, with remaining parts taken from reference TRBV18 and TRBJ2-3, reads NAGVMQNPRHLVRRRGQEARLRCSPMKGHSHVYWYRQLPEEGLKFMVYLQKENIIDESGMPKERFSAEFPKEGPSILRIQQVVRGDSAAYFCASSPGGTTDTQYFGPGTRLTVL.

V and J are TRBV19 and TRBJ2-7; 13 positions agree with TRBD2. Germline V lookup: CDR1 LNHDA, CDR2 SQIVND (reference sequence). Losses at the gene ends were 5 bases for V and 3 bases for J; bases not matched to a gene: 7. The CDR3 covers 16 residues. In nucleotides, the CDR3 is TGTGCCAGTAGTCCGTGGACTAGCGGGGGAGACTACGAGCAGTACTTC. Translated, it gives CASSPWTSGGDYEQYF.

This rearrangement joins TRBV30 to TRBJ1-1; D remains ambiguous. With 6 bases removed from V and 4 bases from J, the gap between germline ends came to 15 bases. Per germline, CDR1 GTSNPN and CDR2 SVGIG (reference sequence). The CDR3 runs 13 residues. The CDR3 loop is CACRTSGGTEAFF. The CDR3 nucleotides are TGTGCCTGCCGGACGAGTGGAGGCACTGAAGCTTTCTTT.

This clone was seen just once. J is TRBJ1-6 and V is TRBV7-8; D gene unclear. Germline CDR1 reads SGHVS; CDR2 reads FQNEAQ. With 1 base removed from V and 14 bases from J, the gap between germline ends came to 18 bases. This CDR3 is 15 amino acids long. CDR3 nucleotide sequence: TGTGCCAGCAGCTTAGACCGGTCTAACAGATTCACCCTCCACTTT. This encodes CASSLDRSNRFTLHF.

The rearrangement links TRBV29-1 to TRBJ2-1; D not resolved. Per germline, CDR1 SQVTM and CDR2 ANQGSEA. The V gene lost 3 bases and the J gene lost 15 bases, with 15 bases spanning the gap. The CDR3 extends over 11 amino acids. CDR3 bases: TGCAGCGTTGAGGCACGAGCTTCTAGGTTCTTC. It codes for CSVEARASRFF.

The chain joins TRBV15 to TRBJ2-7, with 10 bases matching TRBD2. The germline V gene has CDR1 LNHNV and CDR2 YYDKDF (reference sequence). The CDR3 has 13 residues. V lost 8 bases, J lost 3 bases, and 4 bases stayed unmatched. For the CDR3, the DNA is TGTGCCACCGGATTAGCGGGAGGCTACGAGCAGTACTTC. Its protein is CATGLAGGYEQYF.

The V and J genes are TRBV11-2 and TRBJ2-7; D is perhaps TRBD2 (6 bases). Germline CDR1 SGHAT, CDR2 FQNNGV. V gave up 9 bases and J gave up 1 base, with 13 bases separating them. This CDR3 has 13 residues. The DNA for the CDR3 is TGTGCCAGTGGAGGGTGGGGATCCTACGAGCAGTACTTC. Its translation is CASGGWGSYEQYF.

By sample share, this clone is medium-sized. The chain employs TRBV7-7 and TRBJ2-2; no reliable D call. Germline values: CDR1 SSHAT, CDR2 FNYEAQ (reference sequence). The CDR3 consists of 14 residues. V shed 3 bases and J shed 7 bases, with 12 bases lying between them. CDR3 region: CASSFGALDGELFF. CDR3 nucleotides: TGTGCCAGCAGCTTTGGAGCTCTTGACGGGGAGCTGTTTTTT.

The chain carries TRBV2 and TRBJ2-7; 7 bases fit TRBD1. The CDR3 extends over 12 amino acids. V was pared by 7 bases and J by 5 bases, with 5 bases of the junction left unmatched. From germline, CDR1 is SNHLY and CDR2 FYNNEI. The CDR3 reads CASTTGFDEQYF. CDR3 coding DNA: TGTGCCAGCACGACAGGGTTCGACGAGCAGTACTTC.

The chain recombines TRBV18 with TRBJ1-5; D remains ambiguous. The CDR3 loop spans 14 amino acids. With 3 bases removed from V and 6 bases from J, the gap between germline ends came to 12 bases. CDR1 and CDR2 (germline): KGHSH, LQKENI. The CDR3 coding sequence is TGTGCCAGCTCACCCATCGATTCCGGTCAGCCCCAGCATTTT. Protein sequence: CASSPIDSGQPQHF.

The chain links TRBV4-1 to TRBJ2-5, with unresolved D. CDR3 size: 12 residues. The V end lost 0 bases, the J end lost 5 bases, and 4 bases lay between the germline ends. Germline V gene data show CDR1 as MGHRA and CDR2 as YSYEKL. The CDR3 spells CASSQDLETQYF. The CDR3, as DNA: TGCGCCAGCAGCCAAGACTTGGAGACCCAGTACTTC.